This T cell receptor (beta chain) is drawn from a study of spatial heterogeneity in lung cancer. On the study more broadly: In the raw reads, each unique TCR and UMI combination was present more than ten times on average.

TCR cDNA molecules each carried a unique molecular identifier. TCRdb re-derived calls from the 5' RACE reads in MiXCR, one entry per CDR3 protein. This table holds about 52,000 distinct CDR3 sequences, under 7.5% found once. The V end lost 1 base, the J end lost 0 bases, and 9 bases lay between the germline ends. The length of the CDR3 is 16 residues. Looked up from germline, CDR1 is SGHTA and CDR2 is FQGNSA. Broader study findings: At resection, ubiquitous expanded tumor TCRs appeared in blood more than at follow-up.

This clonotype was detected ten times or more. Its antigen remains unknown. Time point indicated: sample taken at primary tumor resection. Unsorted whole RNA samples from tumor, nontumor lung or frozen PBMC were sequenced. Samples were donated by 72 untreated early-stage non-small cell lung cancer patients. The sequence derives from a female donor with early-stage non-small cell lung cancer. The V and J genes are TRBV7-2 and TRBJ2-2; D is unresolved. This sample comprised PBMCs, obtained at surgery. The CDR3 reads CASSLEKFSNTGELFF. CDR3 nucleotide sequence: TGTGCCAGCAGCTTAGAGAAATTCTCGAACACCGGGGAGCTGTTTTTT.